This T cell receptor (beta chain) was profiled in a study of blood T cell repertoires in COVID-19. Study-level information: Acute-phase and convalescent COVID-19 samples originated in the United States, Italy and Spain. Nucleic acid was either cDNA or gDNA, and it came from T cells, B-cell-depleted T cells, or PBMCs.

Original processing notes: Reference gene primer amplification in the assay estimated nucleated cell counts. Data came from immunoSEQ multiplex PCR; TCRdb stores just in-frame clones and leaves some out. V and J calls and clone size are copied from that table; D and trimming were computed from the DNA. This sample has over 95,000 clones, with roughly four fifths found just once. Sample: peripheral blood. The TCR comes from a human donor in a cohort sampled during active COVID-19.

The CDR3 DNA sequence: TGTGCCAGCAGCTTAGATGCATGGGGGGGCGATGGCTACACCTTC. Protein: CASSLDAWGGDGYTF. The chain carries TRBV11-2 and TRBJ1-2; D is possibly TRBD1 (6 bases). V gave up 0 bases and J gave up 6 bases, with 14 bases separating them. Germline assignment: CDR1 SGHAT and CDR2 FQNNGV. This CDR3 has 15 residues.